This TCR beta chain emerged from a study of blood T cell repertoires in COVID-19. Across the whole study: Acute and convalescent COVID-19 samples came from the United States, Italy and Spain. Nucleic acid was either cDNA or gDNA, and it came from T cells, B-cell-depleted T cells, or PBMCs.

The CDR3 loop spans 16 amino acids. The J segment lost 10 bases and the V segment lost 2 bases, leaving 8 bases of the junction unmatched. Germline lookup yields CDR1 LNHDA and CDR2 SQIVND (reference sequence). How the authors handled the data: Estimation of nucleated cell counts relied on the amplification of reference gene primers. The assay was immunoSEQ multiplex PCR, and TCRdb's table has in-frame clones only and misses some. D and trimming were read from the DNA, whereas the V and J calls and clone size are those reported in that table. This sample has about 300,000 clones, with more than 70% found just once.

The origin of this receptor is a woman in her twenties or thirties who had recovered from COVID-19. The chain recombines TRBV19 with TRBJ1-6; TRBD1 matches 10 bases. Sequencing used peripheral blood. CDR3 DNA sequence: TGTGCCAGTAGTATAAGAGGGACAGGGGTCGACTCACCCCTCCACTTT. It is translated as CASSIRGTGVDSPLHF.